The 30 T cell receptor beta chains given below trace back to one sample, sequenced in a study of lymphopenia after photon versus proton radiotherapy. Clones were read by immunoSEQ multiplex PCR, and TCRdb kept only the in-frame ones, dropping some. The sample has over 4,000 clones; 88% are singletons. This specimen consisted of peripheral blood, obtained from a patient treated with photon-based radiotherapy. Receptors originate from a man aged 30 to 39 with gastric cancer.

This clone was found once. The chain uses TRBV7-8 and TRBJ1-6; 7 bases align to TRBD1. The CDR3 spans 19 residues. The J segment lost 0 bases and the V segment lost 0 bases, leaving 8 bases of the junction unmatched. CDR1 and CDR2 (germline): SGHVS, FQNEAQ. In nucleotides, the CDR3 is TGTGCCAGCAGCTTAGCGTTCGGGACAGCGAGCTCCTATAATTCACCCCTCCACTTT. Translating it yields CASSLAFGTASSYNSPLHF.

This chain links TRBV6-9 with TRBJ2-4; D is possibly TRBD1 (6 bases). The CDR3 spans 10 residues. V lost 6 bases and J lost 12, with 9 bases in between. Per the germline V gene, CDR1 is MNHGY and CDR2 is SVAAGI. This chain's CDR3 is CASSRTAQYF. CDR3 coding DNA: TGTGCCAGCAGCAGGACAGCTCAGTACTTC.

This sequence joins TRBV10-1 and TRBJ2-1; weak D call: TRBD1 (6 bases). The CDR3 length is 17 residues. The germline V and J ends were trimmed by 4 bases and 0 bases, with 16 bases remaining between them. In germline, CDR1 is WNHNN, CDR2 SYGVQD (reference sequence). CDR3 DNA sequence: TGCGCCAGCAGTGGACCGGGACACCTGAGCTCCTACAATGAGCAGTTCTTC. It translates to CASSGPGHLSSYNEQFF.

The chain couples TRBV4-2 to TRBJ2-3; no reliable D call. V lost 3 bases and J 4 bases, leaving 11 bases between the germline ends. Germline CDR1 and CDR2: LGHNA and YNFKEQ. The CDR3 is 14 residues long. The DNA of the CDR3 is TGTGCCAGCAGCCAGCAAGGGCCTCCAGATACGCAGTATTTT. Encoded protein: CASSQQGPPDTQYF.

The CDR3 spells CASSLGWTGARSNEKLFF. The CDR3 DNA reads as TGTGCCAGCAGCTTGGGCTGGACAGGGGCCCGGTCTAATGAAAAACTGTTTTTT. This sequence joins TRBV7-9 and TRBJ1-4; 9 nucleotides match TRBD1. The CDR3 length is 18 residues. Germline CDR1 is SEHNR and CDR2 is FQNEAQ (reference sequence). The J segment lost 3 bases and the V segment lost 3 bases, leaving 11 bases of the junction unmatched.

In this sample, this clone turned up a few times. V gene TRBV2 combines with J gene TRBJ2-5; TRBD2 agrees at 12 bases. The CDR3 consists of 17 residues. V was clipped by 7 bases and J by 5 bases; unmatched bases: 14. CDR1 and CDR2 (germline): SNHLY, FYNNEI. The CDR3 region has the DNA TGTGCCAGCACTACCCGGACTAGCGGGGCGAGGGGGGAGACCCAGTACTTC. Its translation is CASTTRTSGARGETQYF.

This clone is hyperexpanded. This rearrangement joins TRBV4-3 to TRBJ2-7; possibly TRBD2 for D (6 bases). CDR1 and CDR2 from the germline V gene are LGHNA and YSLEER. CDR3 size: 15 residues. V was trimmed by 1 base and J by 1 base, leaving 11 bases between them. The CDR3 sequence: CASSQVADLSYEQYF. In DNA, the CDR3 is TGCGCCAGCAGCCAAGTAGCGGACTTGTCCTACGAGCAGTACTTC.

The chain recombines TRBV5-4 with TRBJ2-5; 7 bases agree with TRBD2. Germline-derived CDR1 and CDR2 are SGHNT and YYREEE (reference sequence). V trimming: 7 bases; J trimming: 1 base; junction bases outside the gene matches: 4. The CDR3 consists of 13 residues. The CDR3 coding sequence is TGTGCCAGCGGGCGGGAGTCCCAAGAGACCCAGTACTTC. It codes for CASGRESQETQYF.

This clone has only a few counts. V and J are TRBV5-1 and TRBJ1-3; no definite D call. Between the trimmed V and J ends, which lost 1 base and 2 bases, there was a span of 4 bases. This CDR3 has 13 residues. Germline V gene sequence: CDR1 SGHRS, CDR2 YFSETQ. The CDR3 nucleotides read TGCGCCAGCAGCTTGTCGACTGGAAACACCATATATTTT. Its translation: CASSLSTGNTIYF.

The count of this clone is one. V and J are TRBV19 and TRBJ2-1; D could derive from TRBD1 or TRBD2 (5 bases each). The CDR3 sequence is 13 residues long. V was pared by 2 bases and J by 8 bases, with 10 bases between. Germline CDR1 reads LNHDA; CDR2 reads SQIVND (reference sequence). The CDR3 region is CASSIKRGDEQFF. The CDR3, as DNA: TGTGCCAGTAGTATAAAACGAGGGGATGAGCAGTTCTTC.

The J gene is TRBJ1-6, the V gene TRBV11-3; D is unclear. Germline CDR1 is SGHNT and CDR2 is YENEEA. Trimming removed 0 bases at V and 6 bases at J, with 6 bases between. This CDR3 is 14 amino acids long. The CDR3: CASSLEDTNSPLHF. In nucleotides, the CDR3 is TGTGCCAGCAGCTTAGAAGATACTAATTCACCCCTCCACTTT.

This chain links TRBV6-5 with TRBJ1-3, with a tentative D call TRBD1 (5 bases). The CDR3 has 12 amino acids. Germline-derived CDR1 and CDR2 are MNHEY and SVGAGI. V dropped 4 bases and J dropped 9 bases, with 10 bases sitting between them. The CDR3 region has the DNA TGTGCCAGCAGTTTCGGACAAGGCACCATATATTTT. This codes for CASSFGQGTIYF.

The rearrangement uses TRBV9 and TRBJ2-2; D possibly matches TRBD1 or TRBD2 (10 bases each). Trimming took off 4 bases at V and 4 bases at J, with 29 bases between the two ends. The CDR3 has 20 residues. Germline-derived CDR1 and CDR2 are SGDLS and YYNGEE. In nucleotides, the CDR3 is TGTGCCAGCAGCCCGTCGACAGGGGGCGATCTAGCGGGGGTCACCGGGGAGCTGTTTTTT. Protein sequence: CASSPSTGGDLAGVTGELFF. The full variable domain, its missing parts supplied by reference TRBV9 and TRBJ2-2, is DSGVTQTPKHLITATGQRVTLRCSPRSGDLSVYWYQQSLDQGLQFLIQYYNGEERAKGNILERFSAQQFPDLHSELNLSSLELGDSALYFCASSPSTGGDLAGVTGELFFGEGSRLTVL.

The chain links TRBV28 to TRBJ1-1; perhaps TRBD1 as D (5 bases). CDR1 and CDR2 (germline): MDHEN, SYDVKM. This CDR3 contains 14 residues. The V gene lost 4 bases and the J gene lost 6 bases, with 15 bases spanning the gap. The CDR3 DNA follows: TGTGCCAGCAGTTCGGAGGGGCTGGGTTCTGAAGCTTTCTTT. Translating it yields CASSSEGLGSEAFF. The full variable domain, its missing parts supplied by reference TRBV28 and TRBJ1-1, is DVKVTQSSRYLVKRTGEKVFLECVQDMDHENMFWYRQDPGLGLRLIYFSYDVKMKEKGDIPEGYSVSREKKERFSLILESASTNQTSMYLCASSSEGLGSEAFFGQGTRLTVV.

As DNA, the CDR3 is TGTGCCAGCACCCCTAGAGACCGGGGACTAGCGGGATCCTACAATGAGCAGTTCTTC. This sequence encodes CASTPRDRGLAGSYNEQFF. The V call is TRBV7-8, the J call TRBJ2-1; 13 nucleotides match TRBD2. The junction had 13 bases not matched to a gene; V was cut back by 7 bases and J by 1 base. The germline V gene encodes CDR1 SGHVS and CDR2 FQNEAQ. This CDR3 is 19 amino acids long. The full variable domain, rest sourced from reference TRBV7-8 and TRBJ2-1, is GAGVSQSPRYKVAKRGQDVALRCDPISGHVSLFWYQQALGQGPEFLTYFQNEAQLDKSGLPSDRFFAERPEGSVSTLKIQRTQQEDSAVYLCASTPRDRGLAGSYNEQFFGPGTRLTVL.

This clone was detected once. This chain links TRBV5-6 with TRBJ1-1; 7 bases align to TRBD1. Germline CDR1 and CDR2: SGHDT and YYEEEE. The CDR3 runs to 15 residues. J lost 3 bases, V lost 0 bases, and 5 bases had no gene match. CDR3 DNA sequence: TGTGCCAGCAGCTTGGGGGGACAGATTTACACTGAAGCTTTCTTT. Its translation is CASSLGGQIYTEAFF.

The V call is TRBV7-6, the J call TRBJ1-2, with 7 bases that match TRBD1. From germline, CDR1 is SGHVS and CDR2 FNYEAQ. V lost 5 bases, J lost 4 bases, and 7 bases stayed unmatched. CDR3 length: 14 amino acids. The CDR3 DNA sequence: TGTGCCAGCAGCGTCGACAGGGAATCCTATGGCTACACCTTC. Its translation: CASSVDRESYGYTF.

The gene calls are TRBV28 and TRBJ2-2; D is uncertain. The V gene's germline CDR1 is MDHEN and CDR2 SYDVKM. V lost 3 bases and J 6 bases, leaving 11 bases between the germline ends. The CDR3 consists of 14 residues. The CDR3 DNA reads TGTGCCAGCAGTTTCGAAGCGATGGCCGGGGAGCTGTTTTTT. This translates into CASSFEAMAGELFF.

The rearrangement uses TRBV5-1 and TRBJ1-6; D is possibly TRBD1 (5 bases). CDR3 length: 15 amino acids. Germline-derived CDR1 and CDR2 are SGHRS and YFSETQ. Trimming took 6 bases from V and 2 from J, leaving 12 bases between them. The CDR3 coding sequence is TGCGCCAGCACCGAAGGGGTTACCTATAATTCACCCCTCCACTTT. Encoded protein: CASTEGVTYNSPLHF.

The DNA of the CDR3 is TGCGCCAGCAGCTTGGAGGGGACTAGCAATCAGCCCCAGCATTTT. It translates to CASSLEGTSNQPQHF. J is TRBJ1-5 and V is TRBV5-1, with a possible D match to TRBD1 (5 bases). The CDR3 is 15 amino acids. Germline CDR1 is SGHRS and CDR2 is YFSETQ. Trimming stripped 0 bases from V and 0 bases from J, with 7 bases between.

The chain employs TRBV10-3 and TRBJ1-1, with D possibly matching TRBD1 (6 bases). The CDR3 loop spans 16 amino acids. V dropped 2 bases and J dropped 0 bases, with 13 bases sitting between them. CDR1 and CDR2 (germline): ENHRY, SYGVKD. The CDR3 loop is CAISEGGRTVNTEAFF. The CDR3 DNA reads TGTGCCATCAGTGAGGGGGGGCGGACCGTGAACACTGAAGCTTTCTTT.

The count of this clone is one. This chain uses TRBV29-1 with TRBJ2-7; perhaps TRBD2 as D (5 bases). With 7 bases removed from V and 5 bases from J, the gap between germline ends came to 18 bases. This CDR3 spans 13 amino acids. Germline V gene sequence: CDR1 SQVTM, CDR2 ANQGSEA. Written as DNA, the CDR3 is TGCAGCGCCCGAGGAAGGTTGCGGGACGAGCAGTACTTC. Its translation is CSARGRLRDEQYF.

The rearrangement joins TRBV29-1 to TRBJ1-1; D uncertain. Trimming took 6 bases from V and 1 from J, leaving 12 bases between them. Germline V CDR1 and CDR2: SQVTM, ANQGSEA. This CDR3 is built from 13 residues. CDR3 loop: CSVEGPQNTEAFF. The CDR3 region has the DNA TGCAGCGTCGAGGGCCCACAGAACACTGAAGCTTTCTTT.

This clone was counted once. The chain links TRBV2 to TRBJ2-7; D may be TRBD2 (6 bases). Per germline, CDR1 SNHLY and CDR2 FYNNEI. The CDR3 covers 15 residues. The germline V and J ends were trimmed by 3 bases and 0 bases, with 12 bases remaining between them. The CDR3 DNA reads as TGTGCCAGCAGTGAGTCGGGGGAGAGCTCCTACGAGCAGTACTTC. Its protein is CASSESGESSYEQYF.

This chain joins TRBV27 and TRBJ2-2; tentative D call: TRBD1 (6 bases). Trimming removed 4 bases at V and 6 bases at J, with 18 bases between. This CDR3 has 16 residues. The germline V gene encodes CDR1 MNHEY and CDR2 SMNVEV (reference sequence). The CDR3, as DNA: TGTGCCAGCAGTTCCCTAGACAGGCTCAGGGCCGGGGAGCTGTTTTTT. Its protein is CASSSLDRLRAGELFF.

The chain couples TRBV11-3 to TRBJ2-2; D remains unclear. V was cut by 2 bases and J by 8 bases, with 6 bases left in between. The CDR3 is 12 amino acids. Germline values: CDR1 SGHNT, CDR2 YENEEA. This chain's CDR3 is CASSLSAGELFF. DNA of the CDR3: TGTGCCAGCAGCTTATCTGCGGGGGAGCTGTTTTTT.

V is TRBV10-3 and J is TRBJ1-3; unclear D gene. CDR1 ENHRY and CDR2 SYGVKD come from the germline V gene. With 0 bases removed from V and 0 bases from J, the gap between germline ends came to 3 bases. The CDR3 runs 14 residues. CDR3 region: CAISESLSGNTIYF. CDR3 coding DNA: TGTGCCATCAGTGAGTCGCTCTCTGGAAACACCATATATTTT.

The chain is built from TRBV2 and TRBJ2-5, with 10 bases matching TRBD1. Germline V CDR1 and CDR2: SNHLY, FYNNEI. There are 16 residues in the CDR3. V was pared by 3 bases and J by 6 bases, with 10 bases of the junction left unmatched. CDR3 nucleotide sequence: TGTGCCAGCAGTGATACACCGGGACAGGGGATGAAGACCCAGTACTTC. Translated: CASSDTPGQGMKTQYF.

The chain uses TRBV10-3 and TRBJ1-2; 9 nucleotides line up with TRBD1. CDR3 size: 16 residues. Losses at the gene ends were 10 bases for V and 4 bases for J; bases not matched to a gene: 16. Germline values: CDR1 ENHRY, CDR2 SYGVKD. The CDR3 spells CASQGNGQGISYGYTF. The CDR3 DNA is TGTGCCAGCCAGGGGAATGGACAGGGGATTTCCTATGGCTACACCTTC.

The gene calls are TRBV6-6 and TRBJ2-2; D not resolved. The CDR3 spans 12 residues. V lost 6 bases and J 2 bases, leaving 4 bases between the germline ends. Per the germline V gene, CDR1 is MNHNY and CDR2 is SVGAGI (reference sequence). DNA for the CDR3: TGTGCCAGCAGACTAAACACCGGGGAGCTGTTTTTT. Protein sequence: CASRLNTGELFF.